Below, 19 T cell receptor beta chains from the same sample are listed, as sequenced in a study of T cells in Graves' hyperthyroidism and ophthalmopathy. There were TCR beta CDR3 regions amplified from RNA transcripts. The HTBI primer set served for first-round RT-PCR of the TCR CDR3. TCRdb itself ran the multiplex PCR reads through MiXCR, one entry per CDR3 protein. The sample records a few hundred thousand distinct CDR3 sequences, roughly 16% being singletons. Material for sequencing was blood. These receptors were obtained from a woman aged 40 to 55 with Graves' ophthalmopathy.

The chain combines TRBV9 with TRBJ2-5; D is unclear. Germline CDR1 SGDLS, CDR2 YYNGEE. V shed 1 base and J shed 3 bases, with 7 bases lying between them. The CDR3 covers 13 residues. This chain's CDR3 is CASSVHGKETQYF. In DNA, the CDR3 is TGTGCCAGCAGCGTACACGGAAAAGAGACCCAGTACTTC.

This clonotype was counted at least ten times. This chain uses TRBV20-1 with TRBJ1-1, with D hard to call. The CDR3 is 15 amino acids. Germline CDR1 is DFQATT and CDR2 is SNEGSKA (reference sequence). Trimming took off 5 bases at V and 1 base at J, with 17 bases between the two ends. CDR3 protein: CSASDPLHTNTEAFF. The DNA of the CDR3 is TGCAGTGCTTCCGATCCGTTACATACGAACACTGAAGCTTTCTTT.

This clonotype was observed a single time. This rearrangement joins TRBV28 to TRBJ2-3, with D tentatively TRBD1 or TRBD2 (6 bases each). This CDR3 region has 14 residues. The V end was cut by 6 bases, the J end by 6 bases, with 16 bases between. CDR1 is MDHEN, CDR2 SYDVKM, per germline. The DNA of the CDR3 is TGTGCCAGCAGCCCCGGGGGCCCCGGCGATACGCAGTATTTT. Translating gives CASSPGGPGDTQYF.

The gene calls are TRBV20-1 and TRBJ1-2, with TRBD1 matching 7 bases. This CDR3 has 14 amino acids. Germline assignment: CDR1 DFQATT and CDR2 SNEGSKA (reference sequence). V gave up 6 bases and J gave up 8 bases; unmatched junction bases: 15. This CDR3 is CSAYPGQQGYGYTF. The DNA of the CDR3 is TGCAGTGCGTACCCGGGACAGCAGGGGTACGGCTACACCTTC.

In its sample, this clonotype was seen a few times. The V gene is TRBV5-8, the J gene TRBJ2-1; D is possibly TRBD2 (5 bases). This CDR3 has 16 amino acids. Germline assignment: CDR1 SGHTS and CDR2 YDEGEE. V lost 2 bases, J lost 6 bases, and 18 bases lay in between. The CDR3 nucleotides are TGTGCCAGCAGCTTCCACGGGAAGCAGAGTACCAATGAGCAGTTCTTC. Its translation: CASSFHGKQSTNEQFF. The entire variable domain, with the rest obtained from reference TRBV5-8 and TRBJ2-1, is as follows: EAGVTQSPTHLIKTRGQQATLRCSPISGHTSVYWYQQALGLGLQFLLWYDEGEERNRGNFPPRFSGRQFPNYSSELNVNALELEDSALYLCASSFHGKQSTNEQFFGPGTRLTVL.

Details on this clonotype: One junction end does not reproduce the germline sequence, and a read error may be involved. The chain couples TRBV7-9 to TRBJ2-3; D gene unclear. Germline V gene lookup returns CDR1 SEHNR and CDR2 FQNEAQ (reference sequence). The CDR3 runs 10 residues. CDR3 DNA sequence: TGTGTCAGCAGCATAGATACGCAGTATTTT. It yields the protein CVSSIDTQYF.

Of note for this clonotype: A read error may explain this, as a much larger clone is one base away. This chain joins TRBV4-1 and TRBJ2-7; the D is unclear. CDR1 and CDR2 from the germline V gene are MGHRA and YSYEKL. Trimming removed 3 bases at V and 5 bases at J, with 17 bases between. The CDR3 sequence is 15 residues long. As DNA, the CDR3 is TGCGCCAGCAGCCAGCCCGGCAGGCTGGGAAACGAGCAGTACTTC. Protein product: CASSQPGRLGNEQYF.

This clonotype was seen many times. The rearrangement links TRBV20-1 to TRBJ2-3; no firm D call. CDR1 and CDR2 from the germline V gene are DFQATT and SNEGSKA (reference sequence). The V end lost 7 bases, the J end lost 5 bases, and 10 bases lay between the germline ends. This CDR3 has 11 residues. As DNA, the CDR3 is TGCAGTGTTCCCCCGGGAGATACGCAGTATTTT. Its protein is CSVPPGDTQYF.

The chain recombines TRBV5-8 with TRBJ2-3, with D perhaps given as TRBD1 or TRBD2 (6 bases each). Trimming removed 2 bases at V and 3 bases at J, with 19 bases between. Germline loops: CDR1 SGHTS, CDR2 YDEGEE. CDR3 length: 17 amino acids. In DNA, the CDR3 is TGTGCCAGCAGCTTCCAATCGGGGGCTACTTTGACAGATACGCAGTATTTT. Translating gives CASSFQSGATLTDTQYF.

In nucleotides, the CDR3 is TGTGCCAGCAGTTACAGGGAAGATACGCAGTATTTT. As protein: CASSYREDTQYF. This chain joins TRBV6-5 and TRBJ2-3; no reliable D call. The CDR3 consists of 12 residues. With 2 bases removed from V and 5 bases from J, the gap between germline ends came to 5 bases. Germline V gene sequence: CDR1 MNHEY, CDR2 SVGAGI.

This sequence joins TRBV18 and TRBJ2-7; 11 bases match TRBD2. Germline CDR1 and CDR2: KGHSH and LQKENI. V was clipped by 3 bases and J by 5 bases; unmatched bases: 9. The CDR3 runs 16 residues. CDR3: CASSPKTSGTSDEQYF. CDR3 sequence (DNA): TGTGCCAGCTCACCGAAGACTAGCGGGACAAGCGACGAGCAGTACTTC.

This clonotype was picked up one time. A clone one base away is much larger, so this may be a read error. It is likely a read error, because the conserved phenylalanine at the end of the CDR3 is missing. The chain recombines TRBV11-2 with TRBJ2-1; 8 nucleotides align to TRBD2. The CDR3 has 16 residues. V was pared by 5 bases and J by 3 bases, with 9 bases of the junction left unmatched. Per the germline V gene, CDR1 is SGHAT and CDR2 is FQNNGV. CDR3 in amino acids: CASSPLSGTSYNEQFL. The CDR3 nucleotides read TGTGCCAGCAGCCCCCTTTCCGGGACTAGCTACAATGAGCAGTTCCTC.

The table lists this clonotype with many counts. The CDR3 reads CSARDDEQRETQYF. DNA for the CDR3: TGCAGTGCTAGAGATGACGAGCAACGGGAGACCCAGTACTTC. The J gene is TRBJ2-5, the V gene TRBV20-1; D remains unclear. The CDR3 runs 14 residues. The ends were cut back, 0 bases at V and 5 bases at J, with 13 bases in the middle. Germline V gives CDR1 DFQATT, CDR2 SNEGSKA (reference sequence).

This clonotype was seen at least ten times. The chain joins TRBV6-1 to TRBJ1-1; D is unresolved. Between the trimmed V and J ends, which lost 4 bases and 1 base, there was a span of 19 bases. Germline values: CDR1 MNHNS, CDR2 SASEGT. This CDR3 spans 17 amino acids. The CDR3 DNA sequence: TGTGCCAGCAGTGCCCTCGGAGACGCTAGGAGGAACACTGAAGCTTTCTTT. This translates into CASSALGDARRNTEAFF.

This clonotype showed up just a few times. This chain uses TRBV19 with TRBJ1-5; no clear D gene. The ends were cut back, 0 bases at V and 6 bases at J, with 18 bases in the middle. The CDR3 has 17 amino acids. Germline lookup yields CDR1 LNHDA and CDR2 SQIVND (reference sequence). The CDR3 DNA sequence: TGTGCCAGTAGTATAGAAAAGATTTCGGGAGGCTTTCAGCCCCAGCATTTT. It codes for CASSIEKISGGFQPQHF.

This clonotype has at least ten counts. The gene calls are TRBV4-1 and TRBJ2-7; D unresolved. Germline CDR1 reads MGHRA; CDR2 reads YSYEKL. The CDR3 has 16 residues. Trimming shortened V by 2 bases and J by 0 bases, and 14 bases separated the two germline ends. The CDR3 here is CASSQPAAGNSYEQYF. The DNA for the CDR3 is TGCGCCAGCAGCCAACCCGCGGCCGGTAACTCCTACGAGCAGTACTTC.

This clonotype was counted a few times. This chain links TRBV20-1 with TRBJ2-3; D is uncertain. Germline V gene data show CDR1 as DFQATT and CDR2 as SNEGSKA (reference sequence). The CDR3 loop spans 11 amino acids. Trimming took 6 bases from V and 6 from J, leaving 10 bases between them. The CDR3 sequence: CSALKGDTQYF. CDR3 bases: TGCAGTGCGTTGAAGGGCGATACGCAGTATTTT.

Ten or more counts support this clonotype. The chain recombines TRBV12-3 or TRBV12-4 with TRBJ1-1, with TRBD1 identical over 9 bases. J lost 4 bases, V lost 6 bases, and 9 bases had no gene match. The CDR3 totals 15 residues. CDR3 sequence: CASRRTGGGLTEAFF. The CDR3, as DNA: TGTGCCAGCAGGAGAACAGGGGGCGGGCTCACTGAAGCTTTCTTT.

The CDR3 DNA is TGTGCCAGCAGTCCGAGACAGCGGCTTTGCACCTTC. Translation: CASSPRQRLCTF. This chain links TRBV28 with TRBJ1-2; possible D gene TRBD1, 5 bases. The CDR3 sequence is 12 residues long. V was pared by 5 bases and J by 13 bases, with 17 bases between. Germline V gene lookup returns CDR1 MDHEN and CDR2 SYDVKM.